A selection of T cell receptor beta chains follows, all from one sample in a study of cytomegalovirus exposure and HLA in healthy donors. This table comes from immunoSEQ multiplex PCR, and its TCRdb copy is limited to in-frame clones, with some not included. There are about 160,000 clones in the sample; around 80% occur only once, and approximately 4.8% lies in the top ten. Sequenced input: PBMCs. All receptors derive from a man under 40 in good health and CMV-seronegative. The conserved cysteine and the conserved F or W are not part of the CDR3 here. Clone size appears in some rows only: once, few, many, or a class for an expanded clone.

V: TRBV6-1
size: -
J: TRBJ1-5
CDR3: ASSPTGEINQPQH

V: TRBV5-6
size: -
J: TRBJ2-5
CDR3: ASSLATSGGQETQY

V: TRBV5-1
size: -
J: TRBJ1-1
CDR3: ASSGGTGKNTEAF

V: TRBV5-1
size: -
J: TRBJ1-1
CDR3: ASSLEWDRRTGEAF

V: TRBV7-3
size: -
J: TRBJ2-1
CDR3: ASSLTISSYNEQF

V: TRBV6-1
size: -
J: TRBJ2-1
CDR3: ASSEGVNEQF

V: TRBV7-8
size: -
J: TRBJ2-1
CDR3: ASSLGGGSGRNEQF

V: TRBV5-1
size: -
J: TRBJ2-1
CDR3: ASSRDRGLGNNEQF

V: TRBV5-6
size: -
J: TRBJ2-2
CDR3: ASSFVGELF

V: TRBV5-1
size: -
J: TRBJ1-4
CDR3: ASSRTGTNEKLF

V: TRBV7-2
size: -
J: TRBJ2-7
CDR3: ASTTEASYEQY

V: TRBV7-2
size: few
J: TRBJ2-1
CDR3: ASSEDRGRNEQF

V: TRBV11-2
size: -
J: TRBJ1-3
CDR3: ASSLLFTTGLITGNTIY

V: TRBV6-5
size: -
J: TRBJ1-2
CDR3: ASSSLERGNGYT

V: TRBV30
size: -
J: TRBJ2-5
CDR3: AWGLAVQETQY

V: TRBV10-2
size: -
J: TRBJ2-7
CDR3: ASSEISGARGSYEQY

V: TRBV7-8
size: -
J: TRBJ1-1
CDR3: ASSLSGNTEAF

V: TRBV21-1
size: -
J: TRBJ2-2
CDR3: ASSKAPTIDRVGFTGELF

V: TRBV6-1
size: -
J: TRBJ2-7
CDR3: ASSATTGVGEQY

V: TRBV11-1
size: -
J: TRBJ2-1
CDR3: ASAPRQAYNEQF

V: TRBV10-2
size: -
J: TRBJ1-5
CDR3: ASTRGLQQPQH

V: TRBV7-2
size: -
J: TRBJ2-3
CDR3: ASRVAGPTDTQY

V: TRBV7-9
size: -
J: TRBJ1-1
CDR3: ASSLARNTEAF

V: TRBV7-9
size: -
J: TRBJ2-1
CDR3: ASSARVPYNEQF

V: TRBV25-1
size: few
J: TRBJ2-7
CDR3: ASSEAGHYEQY

V: TRBV5-1
size: -
J: TRBJ2-2
CDR3: ASSLRTSGNTGELF

V: TRBV6-5
size: -
J: TRBJ1-3
CDR3: ASSYSPGSGNTIY

V: TRBV27
size: once
J: TRBJ2-7
CDR3: ASSHGTGYEQY

V: TRBV5-1
size: -
J: TRBJ1-2
CDR3: ASSADRGGYGYT

V: TRBV5-6
size: few
J: TRBJ1-2
CDR3: ASSLRQGASNYGYT

V: TRBV27
size: once
J: TRBJ1-1
CDR3: ASSWGEVGCENTEAF

V: TRBV7-3
size: -
J: TRBJ1-1
CDR3: ASSPNRARTEAF

V: TRBV11-2
size: -
J: TRBJ2-7
CDR3: ASSSGQATSYEQY

V: TRBV9
size: -
J: TRBJ1-1
CDR3: ASSGTGERTEAF

V: TRBV5-4
size: -
J: TRBJ1-1
CDR3: ASSWTGAAEAF

V: TRBV30
size: -
J: TRBJ1-3
CDR3: AWSSGLSSGNTIY

V: TRBV5-6
size: -
J: TRBJ2-5
CDR3: ASSRMTGGESQETQY

V: TRBV7-9
size: -
J: TRBJ1-2
CDR3: SSSLTQTLANYGYT

V: TRBV28
size: once
J: TRBJ1-5
CDR3: ASSSRQGEGYSNQPQH

V: TRBV16
size: -
J: TRBJ2-3
CDR3: ASSLREKRGTDTQY

V: TRBV27
size: -
J: TRBJ1-4
CDR3: ASSRAETGSQEKLF

V: TRBV19
size: -
J: TRBJ2-7
CDR3: ASSGSGRAPYEQY

V: TRBV25-1
size: few
J: TRBJ1-1
CDR3: ASSPDFLVGATEAF